A selection of T cell receptor beta chains follows, all from one sample in a study of blood T cell repertoires in COVID-19. Assay: immunoSEQ multiplex PCR; the TCRdb copy retains only in-frame clones and omits some. Of over 200,000 clones in the sample, over 70% were seen once. The specimen sequenced was peripheral blood. The receptors here all came from a man aged 40-49 years with acute or convalescent COVID-19. CDR3s include the opening cysteine and the closing phenylalanine or tryptophan. The D gene is left open where the match is weak. The size entry is marked missing in some rows and otherwise reads once, few, many or a size class.

j_call v_call d_call cdr3_length clone_size cdr3_aa cdr3_nt
TRBJ2-1 TRBV19 TRBD2 17 NA CASSINRIAGGPNEQFF TGTGCCAGTAGTATTAACCGGATAGCGGGAGGCCCTAATGAGCAGTTCTTC
TRBJ2-2 TRBV9 NA 14 NA CASSAGLTPGELFF TGTGCCAGCAGCGCGGGACTCACCCCTGGGGAGCTGTTTTTT
TRBJ2-5 TRBV28 TRBD1 15 NA CAGSPIQGFQETQYF TGTGCCGGCAGTCCTATACAGGGGTTTCAAGAGACCCAGTACTTC
TRBJ2-7 TRBV2 NA 13 few CASSAQIFYEQYF TGTGCCAGCAGTGCCCAGATATTCTACGAGCAGTACTTC
TRBJ1-6 TRBV4-1 NA 17 NA CASSQDPPGRASSPLHF TGCGCCAGCAGCCAAGATCCTCCGGGCAGGGCCAGTTCACCCCTCCACTTT
TRBJ1-6 TRBV6-5 NA 13 NA CASSTGYNSPLHF TGTGCCAGCAGTACAGGGTATAATTCACCCCTCCACTTT
TRBJ1-2 TRBV18 NA 14 NA CASSPGDTFYGYTF TGTGCCAGCTCACCAGGGGACACATTCTATGGCTACACCTTC
TRBJ1-1 TRBV15 TRBD1 14 NA CATSKDRGNTEAFF TGTGCCACCAGCAAGGACAGGGGGAACACTGAAGCTTTCTTT
TRBJ1-2 TRBV15 NA 16 NA CATSRDKPSANYGYTF TGTGCCACCAGCAGAGATAAACCTTCGGCTAACTATGGCTACACCTTC
TRBJ2-4 TRBV5-4 TRBD1 14 medium-sized CASSSTGQKNIQYF TGTGCCAGCAGCTCCACGGGACAGAAAAACATTCAGTACTTC
TRBJ1-2 TRBV7-2 TRBD1 17 once CASSLAPGQGGDYGYTF TGTGCCAGCAGCTTAGCGCCGGGACAGGGAGGAGACTATGGCTACACCTTC
TRBJ2-5 TRBV11-2 TRBD1 15 NA CASSLQQGAGETQYF TGTGCCAGCAGCTTACAACAGGGGGCTGGGGAGACCCAGTACTTC
TRBJ2-2 TRBV18 TRBD2 16 NA CASSPGAGGHTGELFF TGTGCCAGCTCACCGGGAGCGGGAGGACACACCGGGGAGCTGTTTTTT
TRBJ2-5 TRBV25-1 NA 11 NA CASSHVETQYF TGTGCCAGCAGTCATGTAGAGACCCAGTACTTC
TRBJ1-5 TRBV25-1 NA 14 NA CASSEQYSNQPQHF TGTGCCAGCAGTGAACAGTATAGCAATCAGCCCCAGCATTTT
TRBJ1-2 TRBV28 NA 17 NA CASSLSLQGSLWGGYTF TGTGCCAGCAGTTTATCTCTACAGGGTTCCCTCTGGGGTGGCTACACCTTC
TRBJ1-4 TRBV9 NA 13 once CASSEGINEKLFF TGTGCCAGCAGCGAGGGGATCAATGAAAAACTGTTTTTT